This TCR beta chain was retrieved from a study of spatial heterogeneity in lung cancer (dated by TCRdb to the late 2010s). With respect to the entire study: Beta-chain transcripts were consistently detected in greater numbers than alpha-chain transcripts, which likely reflects a higher abundance of beta-chain transcripts. Nonsynonymous mutation counts, determined by whole-exome sequencing of tumor tissue, were related to TCR repertoire features. Both alpha and beta chains were TCR-sequenced in samples taken at surgery, namely 220 tumor regions, around 64 matched nontumor lung samples and 50 to 60 PBMC samples. In the raw uncorrected reads, each unique combination of TCR and UMI appeared more than ten times on average. TCR transcript counts in tumor regions correlated strongly with a T cell transcriptional module score from matched bulk RNA-seq. TCR alpha and beta repertoires were quantitatively compared across multiple tumor regions, matched nontumor lung and blood in non-small cell lung cancer. Broader findings and caveats from the paper: The tumor nonsynonymous mutation count correlated with the number of expanded alpha and beta TCRs within the tumor. Additional single-cell paired TCR alpha and beta sequencing was considered necessary to confirm, at a functional level, the hypothesis that regional TCRs recognize regional mutations. Counts of ubiquitous and regional expanded TCRs correlated with counts of ubiquitous and regional nonsynonymous mutations, respectively. TCR-seq coverage of tumor T cells was estimated to be only roughly 7% for alpha chains and approximately 12% for beta chains.

There are many counts of this clonotype. The antigen it binds to is not known. No base qualities exist here, and no much larger clone lies one base off it. This specimen's time point label, interpreted: sample taken at primary tumor resection. Donors were some 78 patients with early-stage, untreated non-small cell lung cancer from the lung TRACERx cohort. Whole RNA extracted from tumor and nontumor lung tissue, or from cryopreserved PBMC samples, was used for TCR sequencing without cell sorting. Only patients for whom sufficient RNA was available from at least two tumor regions were selected for TCR sequencing. Tumor and adjacent nontumor lung specimens were reviewed by a lung pathologist before selection. The CDR3 has 14 amino acids, counting the end cysteine and phenylalanine. Only the CDR3 portion is preserved as DNA: 42 bases, with reading frame beginning at the first base. V is cut back by 3 bases and J by 3 bases, with 2 bases in the junction unmatched. The germline V gene specifies SGHRS as CDR1 and YFSETQ as CDR2.

Library construction relied on 5' RACE. Sequencing was carried out with a NextSeq 500. In the TCR library protocol, a unique molecular identifier was attached to each TCR cDNA molecule so that PCR and sequencing errors could be corrected. The original methods were these. Decombinator tools were used for TCR identification, UMI-based error correction and CDR3 extraction. TCRs above a frequency of 2 per 1,000, corresponding to the top 1% of the tumor frequency distribution, were defined as expanded. Expanded tumor TCRs were classed as regional if statistically deemed absent (corrected P<0.05) from at least one tumor region, otherwise ubiquitous. Each repertoire was subsampled 100 times to 5,000 TCRs, after which Renyi diversity was computed with the R vegan package. To build CDR3 similarity networks, amino acid triplet string-kernel similarity was used, and CDR3s were connected when their pairwise similarity was above 0.82. TCRdb ran its own pipeline on the public reads, namely fastp trimming at Q25 and MiXCR clone calling, and kept in-frame beta chains. CDR3 protein duplicates are merged, each entry listing the most common genes and DNA. These V and J calls derive from TCRdb rather than the authors' analysis. The table for this sample lists about 100,000 distinct CDR3 sequences; approximately 4% of them were counted only once. Roughly 20% of the sample comes from the top ten.

The rearrangement combines TRBV5-1 with TRBJ1-5, with TRBD1 identical over 8 junction bases. The source is a male donor with early-stage non-small cell lung cancer. The sequencing here drew on lung tumor tissue, taken at surgery. The bases are TGCGCCAGCAGCTGGACAGGGCCCAATCAGCCCCAGCATTTT. It translates as CASSWTGPNQPQHF.